Below, 5 T cell receptor beta chains from the same sample are listed, as sequenced in a study of Tregs in tolerant kidney transplant recipients. Profiled with immunoSEQ multiplex PCR; TCRdb holds only in-frame clones, not every one. The repertoire holds fewer than 100,000 clones, with over 85% as singletons. This material consisted of CD4+ T cells from blood, taken before the transplant. These receptors all stem from a human donor who received a combined kidney and bone marrow transplant.

This clone was seen just once. The chain employs TRBV6-5 and TRBJ1-4, with a possible D match to TRBD1 (5 bases). V gave up 8 bases and J gave up 13 bases, with 14 bases separating them. Germline-derived CDR1 and CDR2 are MNHEY and SVGAGI. This CDR3 contains 11 residues. The CDR3 coding sequence is TGTGCCAGCTGGGGGGAAGTTGGACTGTTTTTT. It yields the protein CASWGEVGLFF.

The chain employs TRBV5-5 and TRBJ1-5; 9 bases fit TRBD1. The germline V gene encodes CDR1 SGHKS and CDR2 YYEKEE (reference sequence). The CDR3 has 15 residues. J lost 0 bases, V lost 4 bases, and 2 bases had no gene match. The CDR3 coding sequence is TGTGCCAGCAGCGGGGGACAGGGTAGCAATCAGCCCCAGCATTTT. Its protein is CASSGGQGSNQPQHF.

This chain connects TRBV7-2 to TRBJ2-7, with TRBD2 identical over 9 bases. The germline CDR1 and CDR2 sequences are SGHTA and FQGNSA. The length of the CDR3 is 15 residues. Losses at the gene ends were 6 bases for V and 4 bases for J; bases not matched to a gene: 10. CDR3 nucleotides: TGTGCCAGCAGACGCGAAGGACTAGCGCGATACGAGCAGTACTTC. As protein: CASRREGLARYEQYF.

This CDR3 is CASSWGQGIYEQYF. CDR3 nucleotides: TGCGCCAGCAGCTGGGGACAGGGTATCTACGAGCAGTACTTC. The rearrangement links TRBV5-1 to TRBJ2-7; 9 nucleotides align to TRBD1. The CDR3 is 14 amino acids. The V gene end was trimmed by 3 bases and the J gene end by 3 bases; junction bases not matched to a gene: 4. Germline-derived CDR1 and CDR2 are SGHRS and YFSETQ.

This clone has only one observation. The chain is built from TRBV29-1 and TRBJ1-1, with D hard to call. Germline loops: CDR1 SQVTM, CDR2 ANQGSEA. The V and J ends lost 3 bases and 4 bases respectively, with 9 bases between them. The CDR3 totals 12 residues. In DNA, the CDR3 is TGCAGCGTTGATCAGGCAGGCACTGAAGCTTTCTTT. Amino acid sequence: CSVDQAGTEAFF.